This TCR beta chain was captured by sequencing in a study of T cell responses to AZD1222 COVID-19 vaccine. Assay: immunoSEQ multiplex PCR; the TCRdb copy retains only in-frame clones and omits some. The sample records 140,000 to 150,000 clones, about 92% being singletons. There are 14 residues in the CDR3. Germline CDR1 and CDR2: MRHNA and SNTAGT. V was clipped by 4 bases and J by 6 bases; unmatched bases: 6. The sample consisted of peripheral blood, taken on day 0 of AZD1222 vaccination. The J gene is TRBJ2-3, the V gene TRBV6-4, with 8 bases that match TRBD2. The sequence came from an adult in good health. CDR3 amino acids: CASSVSAGVDTQYF. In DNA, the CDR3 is TGTGCCAGCAGTGTATCAGCGGGGGTTGATACGCAGTATTTT.